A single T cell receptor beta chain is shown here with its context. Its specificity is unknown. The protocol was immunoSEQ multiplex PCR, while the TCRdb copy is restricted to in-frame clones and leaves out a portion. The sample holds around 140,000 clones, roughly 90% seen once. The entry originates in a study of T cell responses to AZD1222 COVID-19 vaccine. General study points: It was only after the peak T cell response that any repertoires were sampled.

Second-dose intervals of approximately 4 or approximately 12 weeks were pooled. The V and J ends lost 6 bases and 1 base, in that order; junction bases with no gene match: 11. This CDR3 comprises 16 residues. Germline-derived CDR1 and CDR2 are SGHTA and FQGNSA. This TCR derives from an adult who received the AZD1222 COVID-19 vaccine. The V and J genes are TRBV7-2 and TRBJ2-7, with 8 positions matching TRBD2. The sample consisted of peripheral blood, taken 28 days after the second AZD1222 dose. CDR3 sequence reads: CASSFSGTSTSYEQYF. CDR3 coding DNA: TGTGCCAGCAGTTTTAGTGGGACTAGTACATCCTACGAGCAGTACTTC.